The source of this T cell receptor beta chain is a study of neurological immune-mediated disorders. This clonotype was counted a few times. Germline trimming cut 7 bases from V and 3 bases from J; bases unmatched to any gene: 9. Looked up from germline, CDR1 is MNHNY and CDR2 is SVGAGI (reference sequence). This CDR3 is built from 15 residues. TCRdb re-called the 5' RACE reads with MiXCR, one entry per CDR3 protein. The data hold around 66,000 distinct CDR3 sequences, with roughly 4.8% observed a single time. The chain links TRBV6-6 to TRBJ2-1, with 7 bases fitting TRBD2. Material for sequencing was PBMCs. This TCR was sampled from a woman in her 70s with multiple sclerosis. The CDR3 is CASIGWRELYNEQFF. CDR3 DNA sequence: TGTGCCAGCATAGGGTGGCGGGAGCTCTACAATGAGCAGTTCTTC.